The clone carrying this T cell receptor (beta chain) was found a few times. What it binds is unknown. CDR3 size: 14 residues. Germline values: CDR1 SEHNR, CDR2 FQNEAQ (reference sequence). The ends were cut back, 1 base at V and 9 bases at J, with 10 bases in the middle. A sample-barcoded 5' primer and a J-beta primer mix were used in a second PCR of roughly 7 to 11 cycles. MiXCR, applied by TCRdb to the 5' RACE reads, yields one record per CDR3 protein. The data show 500,000 to 550,000 distinct CDR3 sequences, 20% to 30% seen once. The data belong to a study of blood T cells in healthy people across ages. General study results and limits: Naive T cell percentage by flow cytometry tracked strongly with beta diversity. The study could not conclusively compare naive and antigen-experienced cells, given its unsorted PBMCs.

The same sample was also used in a study of T cells of mothers and their children. That work states: A few healthy Caucasian mothers, along with their six children, served as the donors.

The sequencing sample was made of blood. The sequence came from a boy aged 10-17 years in good health. V is TRBV7-9 and J is TRBJ1-6; D perhaps matches TRBD1 (5 bases). The CDR3 region is CASSLEGPFSPLHF. The CDR3 DNA is TGTGCCAGCAGCTTAGAGGGGCCTTTTTCACCCCTCCACTTT.